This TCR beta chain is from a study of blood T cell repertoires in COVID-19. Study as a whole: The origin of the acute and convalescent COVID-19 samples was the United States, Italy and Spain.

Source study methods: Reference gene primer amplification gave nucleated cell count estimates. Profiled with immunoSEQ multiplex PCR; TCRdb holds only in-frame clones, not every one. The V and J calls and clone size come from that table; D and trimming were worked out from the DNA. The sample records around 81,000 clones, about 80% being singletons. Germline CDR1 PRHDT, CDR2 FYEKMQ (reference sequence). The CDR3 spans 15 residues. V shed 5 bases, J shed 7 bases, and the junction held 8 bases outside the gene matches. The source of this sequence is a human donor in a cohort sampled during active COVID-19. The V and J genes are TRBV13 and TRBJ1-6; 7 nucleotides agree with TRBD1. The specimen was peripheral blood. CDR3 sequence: CASSTHRGRNSPLHF. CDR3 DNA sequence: TGTGCCAGCAGCACCCACAGGGGCCGAAATTCACCCCTCCACTTT. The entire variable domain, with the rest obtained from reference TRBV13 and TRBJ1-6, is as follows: AAGVIQSPRHLIKEKRETATLKCYPIPRHDTVYWYQQGPGQDPQFLISFYEKMQSDKGSIPDRFSAQQFSDYHSELNMSSLELGDSALYFCASSTHRGRNSPLHFGNGTRLTVT.